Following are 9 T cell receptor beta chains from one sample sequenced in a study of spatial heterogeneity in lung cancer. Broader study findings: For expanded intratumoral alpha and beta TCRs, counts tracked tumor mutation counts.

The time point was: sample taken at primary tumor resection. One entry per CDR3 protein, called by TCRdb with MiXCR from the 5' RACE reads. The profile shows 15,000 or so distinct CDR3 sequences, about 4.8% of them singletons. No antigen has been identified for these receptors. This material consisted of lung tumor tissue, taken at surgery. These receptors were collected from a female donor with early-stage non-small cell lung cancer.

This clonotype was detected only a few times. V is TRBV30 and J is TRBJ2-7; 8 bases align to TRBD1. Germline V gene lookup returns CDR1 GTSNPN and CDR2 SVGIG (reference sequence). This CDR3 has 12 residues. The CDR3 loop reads CAAGGFSYEQYF. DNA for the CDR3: TGTGCAGCAGGGGGCTTCTCCTACGAGCAGTACTTC.

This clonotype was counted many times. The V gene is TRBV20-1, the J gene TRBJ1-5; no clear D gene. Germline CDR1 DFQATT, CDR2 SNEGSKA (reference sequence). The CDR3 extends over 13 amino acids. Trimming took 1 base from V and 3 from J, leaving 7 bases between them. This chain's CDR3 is CSARGSPNQPQHF. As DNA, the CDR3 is TGCAGTGCTAGAGGGTCCCCCAATCAGCCCCAGCATTTT.

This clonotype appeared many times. As DNA, the CDR3 is TGTGCCAGCAGCACCCGCGTAGATACGCAGTATTTT. Residues: CASSTRVDTQYF. This rearrangement joins TRBV5-6 to TRBJ2-3; no firm D call. Trimming pared 4 bases from V and 5 bases from J, leaving 8 bases between. This CDR3 is 12 amino acids long. Germline CDR1 is SGHDT and CDR2 is YYEEEE.

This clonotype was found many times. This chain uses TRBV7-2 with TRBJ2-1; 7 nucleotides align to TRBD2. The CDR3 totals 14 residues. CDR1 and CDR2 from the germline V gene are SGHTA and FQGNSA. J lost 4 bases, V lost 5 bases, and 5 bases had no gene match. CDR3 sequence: CASSLGGVYNEQFF. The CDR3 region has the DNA TGTGCCAGCAGCCTGGGGGGGGTTTACAATGAGCAGTTCTTC.

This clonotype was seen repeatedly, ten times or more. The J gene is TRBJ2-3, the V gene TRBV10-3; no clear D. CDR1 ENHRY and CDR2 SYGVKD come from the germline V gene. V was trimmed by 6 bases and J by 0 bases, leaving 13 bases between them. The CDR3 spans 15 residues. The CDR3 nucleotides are TGTGCCATCAGCTTGAGTCACCCTAGCACAGATACGCAGTATTTT. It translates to CAISLSHPSTDTQYF.

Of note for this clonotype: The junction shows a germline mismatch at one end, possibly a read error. CDR3 bases: TGTGCCAGCAGTTTTAGCGGGGGGGCGATCAGGTTC. Its translation: CASSFSGGAIRF. The chain joins TRBV27 to TRBJ2-4; TRBD2 aligns across 11 bases. Germline CDR1 is MNHEY and CDR2 is SMNVEV (reference sequence). This CDR3 contains 12 residues.

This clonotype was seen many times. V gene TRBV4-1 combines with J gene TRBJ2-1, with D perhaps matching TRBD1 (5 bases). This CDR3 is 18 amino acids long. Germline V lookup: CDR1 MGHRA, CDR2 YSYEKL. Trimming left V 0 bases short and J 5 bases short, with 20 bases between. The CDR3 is CASSQEWGALGPHNEQFF. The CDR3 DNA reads TGCGCCAGCAGCCAAGAATGGGGCGCTTTGGGGCCCCACAATGAGCAGTTCTTC.

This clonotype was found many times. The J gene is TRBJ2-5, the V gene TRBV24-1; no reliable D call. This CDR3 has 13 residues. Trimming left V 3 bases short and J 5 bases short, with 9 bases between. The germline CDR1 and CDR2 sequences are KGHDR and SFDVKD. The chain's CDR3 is CATSDHVLETQYF. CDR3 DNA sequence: TGTGCCACCAGTGATCACGTTCTGGAGACCCAGTACTTC.

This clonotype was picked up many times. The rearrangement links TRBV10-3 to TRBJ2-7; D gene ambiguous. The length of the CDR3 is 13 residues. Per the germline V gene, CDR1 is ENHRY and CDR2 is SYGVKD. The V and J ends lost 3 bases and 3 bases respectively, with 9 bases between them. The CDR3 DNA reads TGTGCCATCAGTGATAAAGGCGGCTACGAGCAGTACTTC. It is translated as CAISDKGGYEQYF.